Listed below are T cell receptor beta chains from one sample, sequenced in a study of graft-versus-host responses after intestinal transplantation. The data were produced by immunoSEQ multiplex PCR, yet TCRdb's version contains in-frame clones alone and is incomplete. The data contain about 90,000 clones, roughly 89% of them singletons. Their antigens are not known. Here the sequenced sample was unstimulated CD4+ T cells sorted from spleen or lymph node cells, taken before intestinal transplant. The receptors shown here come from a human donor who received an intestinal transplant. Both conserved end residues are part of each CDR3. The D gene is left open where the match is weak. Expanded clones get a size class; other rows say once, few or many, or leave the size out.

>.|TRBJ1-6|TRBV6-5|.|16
CASSYSRQATNSPLHF
TGTGCCAGCAGTTACTCGAGACAGGCTACTAATTCACCCCTCCACTTT
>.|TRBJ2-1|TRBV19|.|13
CASGHRVRNEQFF
TGTGCCAGTGGCCACAGGGTAAGGAATGAGCAGTTCTTC
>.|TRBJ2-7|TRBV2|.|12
CASSVTGYEQYF
TGTGCCAGCAGTGTCACAGGCTACGAGCAGTACTTC
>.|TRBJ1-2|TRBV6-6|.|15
CASSTAGSPNYGYTF
TGTGCCAGCAGTACCGCAGGGAGCCCTAACTATGGCTACACCTTC
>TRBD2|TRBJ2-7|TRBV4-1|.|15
CASSRGREGAYEQYF
TGCGCCAGCAGCCGAGGACGGGAGGGAGCCTACGAGCAGTACTTC
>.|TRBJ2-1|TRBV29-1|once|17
CSVDRVLASRAGYEQFF
TGCAGCGTTGATCGGGTCTTGGCTTCCCGCGCCGGCTATGAGCAGTTCTTC
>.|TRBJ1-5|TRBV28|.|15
CASVFEGYSNQPQHF
TGTGCCAGCGTATTCGAGGGTTATAGCAATCAGCCCCAGCATTTT
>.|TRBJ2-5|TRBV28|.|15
CASSLWLGTQETQYF
TGTGCCAGCAGTTTATGGTTGGGCACCCAAGAGACCCAGTACTTC
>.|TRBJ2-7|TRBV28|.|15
CASSRGTPSSYEQYF
TGTGCCAGCAGCCGCGGGACACCCAGCTCCTACGAGCAGTACTTC
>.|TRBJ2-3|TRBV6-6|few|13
CASSYWGPDTQYF
TGTGCCAGCAGTTACTGGGGGCCAGATACGCAGTATTTT
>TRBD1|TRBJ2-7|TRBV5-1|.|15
CASSPGQPQHYEQYF
TGCGCCAGCAGCCCGGGACAGCCCCAGCACTACGAGCAGTACTTC
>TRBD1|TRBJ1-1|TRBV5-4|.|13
CASGRQGNTEAFF
TGTGCCAGCGGTCGACAGGGGAACACTGAAGCTTTCTTT
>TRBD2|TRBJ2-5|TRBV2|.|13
CASSSGRRETQYF
TGTGCCAGCAGTTCCGGGAGGCGAGAGACCCAGTACTTC
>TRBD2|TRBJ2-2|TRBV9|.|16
CASSLNSGANTGELFF
TGTGCCAGCAGCCTTAATAGCGGGGCGAACACCGGGGAGCTGTTTTTT
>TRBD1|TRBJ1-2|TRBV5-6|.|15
CASSPLGQGGYGYTF
TGTGCCAGCAGCCCCTTAGGACAGGGAGGATATGGCTACACCTTC
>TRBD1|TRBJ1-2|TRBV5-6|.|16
CASSFAPTGPTYGYTF
TGTGCCAGCAGCTTTGCCCCGACAGGGCCGACCTATGGCTACACCTTC
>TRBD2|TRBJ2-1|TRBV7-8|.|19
CASSLGFRSGLAIYNEQFF
TGTGCCAGCAGCTTAGGTTTTCGATCGGGACTAGCGATTTACAATGAGCAGTTCTTC
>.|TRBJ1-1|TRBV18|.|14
CASSPLGVRTEAFF
TGTGCCAGCTCACCCCTCGGGGTTAGAACTGAAGCTTTCTTT
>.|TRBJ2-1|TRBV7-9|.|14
CASSLGGSYNEQFF
TGTGCCAGCAGCTTAGGGGGTTCCTACAATGAGCAGTTCTTC
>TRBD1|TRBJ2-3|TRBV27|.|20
CASSLSWTGWPRASTDTQYF
TGTGCCAGCAGTTTATCGTGGACAGGGTGGCCTCGTGCTAGCACAGATACGCAGTATTTT
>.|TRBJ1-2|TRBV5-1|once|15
CASSPTGRSNYGYTF
TGCGCCAGCAGCCCCACAGGGCGATCTAACTATGGCTACACCTTC
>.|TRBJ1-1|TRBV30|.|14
CAWSAGLMNTEAFF
TGTGCCTGGAGTGCGGGACTGATGAACACTGAAGCTTTCTTT
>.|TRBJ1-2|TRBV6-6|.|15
CASSQPDRSLYGYTF
TGTGCCAGCAGCCAGCCCGACAGATCCCTCTATGGCTACACCTTC
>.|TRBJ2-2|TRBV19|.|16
CASISWGGLNTGELFF
TGTGCCAGTATTAGCTGGGGGGGCCTGAACACCGGGGAGCTGTTTTTT
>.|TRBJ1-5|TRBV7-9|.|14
CASSSSPGNQPQHF
TGTGCCAGCAGCTCATCCCCGGGCAATCAGCCCCAGCATTTT
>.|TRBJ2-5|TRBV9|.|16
CASSVVSGLEGETQYF
TGTGCCAGCAGCGTAGTCTCGGGGTTGGAGGGGGAGACCCAGTACTTC
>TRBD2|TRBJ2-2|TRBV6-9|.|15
CASSSSGSAAGELFF
TGTGCCAGCAGTTCGAGCGGGAGCGCGGCCGGGGAGCTGTTTTTT
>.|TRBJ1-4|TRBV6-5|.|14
CASSYTGLSGKLFF
TGTGCCAGCAGTTACACAGGGCTTAGTGGAAAACTGTTTTTT
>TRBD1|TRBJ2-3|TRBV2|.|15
CASTDPRDRSDTQYF
TGTGCCAGCACCGACCCCCGGGACAGATCAGATACGCAGTATTTT
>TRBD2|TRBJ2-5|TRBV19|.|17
CASSMSGTSGVRETQYF
TGTGCCAGTAGTATGAGCGGGACTAGCGGGGTCCGAGAGACCCAGTACTTC
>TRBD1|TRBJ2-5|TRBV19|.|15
CASSGTGGAEETQYF
TGTGCCAGTAGCGGGACAGGGGGCGCGGAAGAGACCCAGTACTTC
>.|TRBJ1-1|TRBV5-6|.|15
CASSPMGGMNTEAFF
TGTGCCAGCAGCCCCATGGGAGGGATGAACACTGAAGCTTTCTTT
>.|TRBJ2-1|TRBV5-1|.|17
CASSLARAFAEADEQFF
TGCGCCAGCAGCTTGGCACGGGCGTTCGCGGAGGCGGACGAGCAGTTCTTC
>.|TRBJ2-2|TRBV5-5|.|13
CASSPAGTGELFF
TGTGCCAGCAGCCCCGCGGGCACCGGGGAGCTGTTTTTT
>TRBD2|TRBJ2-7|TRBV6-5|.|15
CASSYRGLEYDEQYF
TGTGCCAGCAGTTACCGGGGACTAGAGTATGACGAGCAGTACTTC
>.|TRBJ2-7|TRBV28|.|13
CASSLWFAYEQYF
TGTGCCAGCAGTTTATGGTTCGCCTACGAGCAGTACTTC
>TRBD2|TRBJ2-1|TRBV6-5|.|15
CASSQTSGRVHEQFF
TGTGCCAGCAGCCAAACTAGCGGGAGAGTCCATGAGCAGTTCTTC
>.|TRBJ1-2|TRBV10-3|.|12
CAISDSPEGYTF
TGTGCCATCAGTGACAGCCCCGAAGGCTACACCTTC
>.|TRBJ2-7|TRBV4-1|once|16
CASSQDLGRDIDEQYF
TGCGCCAGCAGCCAAGATTTGGGCAGAGATATCGACGAGCAGTACTTC
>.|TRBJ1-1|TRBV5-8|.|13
CASSRDGDTEAFF
TGTGCCAGCAGTCGGGACGGGGACACTGAAGCTTTCTTT
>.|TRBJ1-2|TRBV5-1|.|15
CASSLESSETYGYTF
TGCGCCAGCAGCTTGGAGTCATCAGAGACCTATGGCTACACCTTC
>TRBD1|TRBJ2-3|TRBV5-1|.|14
CASSLDRGTDTQYF
TGCGCCAGCAGCTTAGACAGGGGGACAGATACGCAGTATTTT
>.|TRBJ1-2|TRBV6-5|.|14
CASTDRYPNYGYTF
TGTGCCAGCACCGACAGATATCCCAACTATGGCTACACCTTC
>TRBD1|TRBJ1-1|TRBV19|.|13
CASSRDRNTEAFF
TGTGCCAGTAGTAGGGACAGAAACACTGAAGCTTTCTTT